Listed here is a single T cell receptor (beta chain). The V gene's germline CDR1 is SGDLS and CDR2 YYNGEE. The CDR3 runs to 15 residues. The ends lost 0 bases at V and 2 bases at J; junction bases unmatched: 0. Each recovered donor of Cohort 3 presented with two negative PCRs, clearance, or symptom resolution. This entry is derived from a study of blood T cell repertoires in COVID-19. The data were produced by immunoSEQ multiplex PCR, yet TCRdb's version contains in-frame clones alone and is incomplete. The table has around 450,000 clones, roughly 91% seen once. This receptor was identified in a man aged 18 to 30 who had recovered from COVID-19. The sample consisted of PBMCs or T cells enriched from blood (not recorded which). The V call is TRBV9, the J call TRBJ2-1; TRBD2 aligns across 9 bases. CDR3 coding DNA: TGTGCCAGCAGCGTAGGCGGGAGGGCCTACAATGAGCAGTTCTTC. Amino acid sequence: CASSVGGRAYNEQFF.